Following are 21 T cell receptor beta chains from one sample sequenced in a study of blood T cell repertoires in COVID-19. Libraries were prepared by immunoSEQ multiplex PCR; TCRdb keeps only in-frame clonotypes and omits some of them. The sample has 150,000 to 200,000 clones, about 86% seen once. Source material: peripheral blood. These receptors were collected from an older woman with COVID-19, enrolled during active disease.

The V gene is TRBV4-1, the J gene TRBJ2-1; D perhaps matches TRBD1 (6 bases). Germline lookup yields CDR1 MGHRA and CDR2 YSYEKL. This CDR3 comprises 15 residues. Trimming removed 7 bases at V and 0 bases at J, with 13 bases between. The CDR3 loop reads CASNRGGLSYNEQFF. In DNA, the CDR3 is TGCGCCAGCAATCGTGGGGGCCTCTCCTACAATGAGCAGTTCTTC.

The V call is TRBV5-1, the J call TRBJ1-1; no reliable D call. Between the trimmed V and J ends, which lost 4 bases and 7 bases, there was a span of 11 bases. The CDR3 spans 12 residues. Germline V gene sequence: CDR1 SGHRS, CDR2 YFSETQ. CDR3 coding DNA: TGCGCCAGCAGCCTGGACGGTGGTGAAGCTTTCTTT. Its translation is CASSLDGGEAFF.

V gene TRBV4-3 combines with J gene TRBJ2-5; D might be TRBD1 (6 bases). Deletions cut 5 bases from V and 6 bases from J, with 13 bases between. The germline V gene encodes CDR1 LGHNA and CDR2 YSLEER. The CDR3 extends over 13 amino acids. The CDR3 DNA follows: TGCGCCAGCAGCGGGGACATGGGAAAGACCCAGTACTTC. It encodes CASSGDMGKTQYF.

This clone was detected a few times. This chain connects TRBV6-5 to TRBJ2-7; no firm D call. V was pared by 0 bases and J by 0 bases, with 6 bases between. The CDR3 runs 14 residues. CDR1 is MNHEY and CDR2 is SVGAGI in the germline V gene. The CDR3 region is CASSYSGNSYEQYF. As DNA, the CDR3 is TGTGCCAGCAGTTACTCTGGCAACTCCTACGAGCAGTACTTC.

As DNA, the CDR3 is TGTGCCAGCAGCTTAGGGGGACTACGCAATCAGCCCCAGCATTTT. Amino acid sequence: CASSLGGLRNQPQHF. The genes are TRBV7-2 and TRBJ1-5, with D possibly TRBD1 on 5 matching bases. Trimming cost V 1 base and J 2 bases, with 9 bases left between them. Germline V gene data show CDR1 as SGHTA and CDR2 as FQGNSA. This CDR3 is 15 amino acids long. Variable domain in full (rest from reference TRBV7-2 and TRBJ1-5): GAGVSQSPSNKVTEKGKDVELRCDPISGHTALYWYRQSLGQGLEFLIYFQGNSAPDKSGLPSDRFSAERTGGSVSTLTIQRTQQEDSAVYLCASSLGGLRNQPQHFGDGTRLSIL.

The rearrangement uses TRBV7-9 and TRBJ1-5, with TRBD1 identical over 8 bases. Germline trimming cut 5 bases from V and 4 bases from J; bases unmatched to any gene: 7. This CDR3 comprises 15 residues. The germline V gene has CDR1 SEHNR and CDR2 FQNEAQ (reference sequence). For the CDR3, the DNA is TGTGCCAGCAGCAAGACAGGGGCGCAGAATCAGCCCCAGCATTTT. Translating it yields CASSKTGAQNQPQHF.

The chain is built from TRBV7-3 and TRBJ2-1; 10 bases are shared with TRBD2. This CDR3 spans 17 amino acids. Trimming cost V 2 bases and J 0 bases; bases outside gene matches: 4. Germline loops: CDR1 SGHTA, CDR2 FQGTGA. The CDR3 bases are TGTGCCAGCAGCTTAGGACTAGCGGAAAGCTCCTACAATGAGCAGTTCTTC. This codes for CASSLGLAESSYNEQFF.

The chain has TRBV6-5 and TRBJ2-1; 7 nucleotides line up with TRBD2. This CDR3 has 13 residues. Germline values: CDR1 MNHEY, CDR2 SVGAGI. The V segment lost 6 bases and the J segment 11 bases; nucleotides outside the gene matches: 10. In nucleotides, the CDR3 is TGTGCCAGCAGCCGGGAGGAGGGTCGGAAGCAGTTCTTC. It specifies CASSREEGRKQFF.

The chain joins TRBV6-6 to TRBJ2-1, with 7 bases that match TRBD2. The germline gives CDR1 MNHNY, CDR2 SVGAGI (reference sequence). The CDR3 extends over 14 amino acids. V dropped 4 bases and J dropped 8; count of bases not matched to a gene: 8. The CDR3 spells CASSSGGSRYEQFF. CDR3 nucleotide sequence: TGTGCCAGCAGTTCCGGCGGGAGTCGATATGAGCAGTTCTTC.

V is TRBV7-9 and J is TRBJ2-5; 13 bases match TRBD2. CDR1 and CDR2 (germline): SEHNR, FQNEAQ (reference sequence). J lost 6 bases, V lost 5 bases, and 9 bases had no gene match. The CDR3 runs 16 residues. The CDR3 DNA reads TGTGCCAGCAGCCCTAGACTAGCGGGAGGTCTGCAGACCCAGTACTTC. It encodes CASSPRLAGGLQTQYF.

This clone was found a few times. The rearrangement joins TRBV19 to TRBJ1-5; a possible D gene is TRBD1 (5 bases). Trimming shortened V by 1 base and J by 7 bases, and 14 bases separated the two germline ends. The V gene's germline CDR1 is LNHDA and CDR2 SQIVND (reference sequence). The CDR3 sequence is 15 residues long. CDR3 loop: CASSIGRSDRQPQHF. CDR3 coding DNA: TGTGCCAGTAGTATAGGAAGGTCTGACAGACAGCCCCAGCATTTT.

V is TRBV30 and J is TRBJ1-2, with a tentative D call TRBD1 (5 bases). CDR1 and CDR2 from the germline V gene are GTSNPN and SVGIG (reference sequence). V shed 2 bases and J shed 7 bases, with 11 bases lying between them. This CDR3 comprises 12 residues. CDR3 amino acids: CAWSMSGGGYTF. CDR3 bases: TGTGCCTGGAGTATGAGCGGGGGTGGCTACACCTTC.

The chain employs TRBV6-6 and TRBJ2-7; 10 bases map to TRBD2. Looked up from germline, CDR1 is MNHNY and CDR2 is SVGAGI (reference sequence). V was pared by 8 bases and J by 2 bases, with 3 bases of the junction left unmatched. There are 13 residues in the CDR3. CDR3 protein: CASGLAEAYEQYF. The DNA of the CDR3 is TGTGCCAGCGGACTAGCGGAGGCCTACGAGCAGTACTTC.

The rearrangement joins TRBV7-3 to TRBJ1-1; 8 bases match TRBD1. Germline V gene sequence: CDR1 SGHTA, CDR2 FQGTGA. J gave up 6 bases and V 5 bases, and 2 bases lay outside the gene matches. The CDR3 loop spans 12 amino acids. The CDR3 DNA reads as TGTGCCAGCAGCCCGACAGGGGCTGAAGCTTTCTTT. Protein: CASSPTGAEAFF.

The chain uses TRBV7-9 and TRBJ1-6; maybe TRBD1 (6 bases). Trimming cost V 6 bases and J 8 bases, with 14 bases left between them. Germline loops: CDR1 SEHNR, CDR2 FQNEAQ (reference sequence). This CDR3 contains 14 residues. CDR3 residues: CASSLQGIDSPLHF. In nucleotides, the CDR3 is TGTGCCAGCAGTCTGCAGGGGATTGATTCACCCCTCCACTTT.

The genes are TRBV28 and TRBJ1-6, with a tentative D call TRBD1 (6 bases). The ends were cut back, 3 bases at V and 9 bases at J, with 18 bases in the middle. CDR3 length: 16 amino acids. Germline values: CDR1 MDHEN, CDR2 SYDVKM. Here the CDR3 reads CASSFYTQGIVSPLHF. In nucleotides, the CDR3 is TGTGCCAGCAGTTTCTATACACAGGGCATTGTTTCACCCCTCCACTTT.

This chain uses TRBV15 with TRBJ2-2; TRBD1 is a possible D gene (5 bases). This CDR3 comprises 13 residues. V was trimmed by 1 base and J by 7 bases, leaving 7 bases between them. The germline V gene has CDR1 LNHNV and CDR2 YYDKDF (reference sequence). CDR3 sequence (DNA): TGTGCCACCAGCAGAGCACAGGTCGGGGAGCTGTTTTTT. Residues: CATSRAQVGELFF. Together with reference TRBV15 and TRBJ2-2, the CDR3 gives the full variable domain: DAMVIQNPRYQVTQFGKPVTLSCSQTLNHNVMYWYQQKSSQAPKLLFHYYDKDFNNEADTPDNFQSRRPNTSFCFLDIRSPGLGDTAMYLCATSRAQVGELFFGEGSRLTVL.

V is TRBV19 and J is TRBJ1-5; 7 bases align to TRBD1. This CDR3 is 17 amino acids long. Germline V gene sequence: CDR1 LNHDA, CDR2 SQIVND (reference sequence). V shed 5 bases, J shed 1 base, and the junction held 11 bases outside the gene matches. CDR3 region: CASSLNRGRWSNQPQHF. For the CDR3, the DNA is TGTGCCAGTAGTCTGAACAGGGGTAGGTGGAGCAATCAGCCCCAGCATTTT.

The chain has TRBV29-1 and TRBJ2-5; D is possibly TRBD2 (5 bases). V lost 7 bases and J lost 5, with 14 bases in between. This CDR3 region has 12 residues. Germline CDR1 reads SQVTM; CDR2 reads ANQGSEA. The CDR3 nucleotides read TGCAGCGCAGCGGACCCGCTTGAGACCCAGTACTTC. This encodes CSAADPLETQYF.

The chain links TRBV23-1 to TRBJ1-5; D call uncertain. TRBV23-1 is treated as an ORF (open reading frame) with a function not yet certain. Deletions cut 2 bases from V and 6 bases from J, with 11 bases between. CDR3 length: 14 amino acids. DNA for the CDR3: TGCGCCAGCAGTCAAAGGGAGACCTTTCAGCCCCAGCATTTT. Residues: CASSQRETFQPQHF.

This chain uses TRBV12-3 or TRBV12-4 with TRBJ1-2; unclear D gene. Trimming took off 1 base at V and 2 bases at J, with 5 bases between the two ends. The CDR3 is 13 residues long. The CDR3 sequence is CASSLDRNYGYTF. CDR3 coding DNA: TGTGCCAGCAGTTTAGACAGAAACTATGGCTACACCTTC.